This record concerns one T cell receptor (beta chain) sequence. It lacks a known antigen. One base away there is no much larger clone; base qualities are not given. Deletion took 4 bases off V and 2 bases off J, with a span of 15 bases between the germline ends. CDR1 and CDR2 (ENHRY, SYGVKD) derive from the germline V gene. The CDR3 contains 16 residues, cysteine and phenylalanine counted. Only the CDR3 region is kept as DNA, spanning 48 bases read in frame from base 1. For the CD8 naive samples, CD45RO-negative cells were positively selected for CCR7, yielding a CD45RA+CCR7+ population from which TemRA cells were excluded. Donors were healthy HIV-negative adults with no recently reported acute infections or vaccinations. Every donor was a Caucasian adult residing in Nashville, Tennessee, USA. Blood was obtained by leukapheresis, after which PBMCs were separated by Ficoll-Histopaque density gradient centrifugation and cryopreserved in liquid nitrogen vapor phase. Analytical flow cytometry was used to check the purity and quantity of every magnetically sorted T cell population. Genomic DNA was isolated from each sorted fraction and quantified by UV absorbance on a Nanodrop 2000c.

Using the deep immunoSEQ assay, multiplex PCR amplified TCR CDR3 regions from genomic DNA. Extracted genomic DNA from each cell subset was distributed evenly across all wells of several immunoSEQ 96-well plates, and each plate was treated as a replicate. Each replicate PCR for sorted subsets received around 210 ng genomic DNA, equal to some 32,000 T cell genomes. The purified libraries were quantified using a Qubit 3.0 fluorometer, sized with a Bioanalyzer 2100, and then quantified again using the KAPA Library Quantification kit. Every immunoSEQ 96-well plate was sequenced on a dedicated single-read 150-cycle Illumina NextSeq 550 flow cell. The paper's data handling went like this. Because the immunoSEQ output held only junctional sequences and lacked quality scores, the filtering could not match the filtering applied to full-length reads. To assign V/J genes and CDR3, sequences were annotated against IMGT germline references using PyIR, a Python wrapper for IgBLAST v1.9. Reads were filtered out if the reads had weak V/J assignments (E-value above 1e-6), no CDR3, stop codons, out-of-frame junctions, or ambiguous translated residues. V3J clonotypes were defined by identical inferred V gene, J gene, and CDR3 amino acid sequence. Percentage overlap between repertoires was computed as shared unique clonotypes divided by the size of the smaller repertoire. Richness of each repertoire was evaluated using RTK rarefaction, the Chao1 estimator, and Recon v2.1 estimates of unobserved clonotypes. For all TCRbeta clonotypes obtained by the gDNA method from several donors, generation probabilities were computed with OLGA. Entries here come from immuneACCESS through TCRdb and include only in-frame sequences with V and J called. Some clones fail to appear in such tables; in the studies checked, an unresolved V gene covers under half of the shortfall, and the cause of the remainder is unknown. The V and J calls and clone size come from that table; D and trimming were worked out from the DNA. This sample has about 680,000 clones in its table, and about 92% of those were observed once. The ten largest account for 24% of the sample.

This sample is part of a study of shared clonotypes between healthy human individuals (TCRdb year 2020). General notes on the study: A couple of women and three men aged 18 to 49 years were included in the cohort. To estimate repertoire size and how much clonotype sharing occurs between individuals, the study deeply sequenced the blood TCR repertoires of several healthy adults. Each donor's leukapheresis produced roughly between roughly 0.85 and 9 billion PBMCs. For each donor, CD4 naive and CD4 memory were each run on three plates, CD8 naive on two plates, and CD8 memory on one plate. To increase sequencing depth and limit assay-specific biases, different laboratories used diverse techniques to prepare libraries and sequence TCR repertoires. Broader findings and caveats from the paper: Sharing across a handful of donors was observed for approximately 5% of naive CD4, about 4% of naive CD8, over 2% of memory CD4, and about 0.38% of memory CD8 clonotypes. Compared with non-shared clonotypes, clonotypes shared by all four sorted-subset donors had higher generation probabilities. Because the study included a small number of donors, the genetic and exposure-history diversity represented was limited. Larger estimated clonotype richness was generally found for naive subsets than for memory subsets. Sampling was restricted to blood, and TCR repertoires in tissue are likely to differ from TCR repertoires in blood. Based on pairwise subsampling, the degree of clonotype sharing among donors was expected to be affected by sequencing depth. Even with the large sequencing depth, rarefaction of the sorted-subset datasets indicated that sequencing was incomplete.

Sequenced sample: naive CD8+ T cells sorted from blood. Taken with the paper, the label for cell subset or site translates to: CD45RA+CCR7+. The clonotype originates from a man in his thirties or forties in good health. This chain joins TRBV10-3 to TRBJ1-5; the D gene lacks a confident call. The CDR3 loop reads CAISVQPAGGNQPQHF. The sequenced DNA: TGTGCCATCAGTGTACAGCCCGCGGGAGGCAATCAGCCCCAGCATTTT.